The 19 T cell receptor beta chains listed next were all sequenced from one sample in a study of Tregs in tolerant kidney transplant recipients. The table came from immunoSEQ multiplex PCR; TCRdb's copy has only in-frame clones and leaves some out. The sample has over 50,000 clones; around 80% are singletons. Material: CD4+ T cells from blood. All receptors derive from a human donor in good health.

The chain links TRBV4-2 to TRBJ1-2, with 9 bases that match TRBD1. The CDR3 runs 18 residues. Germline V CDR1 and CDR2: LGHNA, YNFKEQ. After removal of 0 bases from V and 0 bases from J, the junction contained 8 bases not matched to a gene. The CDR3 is CASSQEGPGQGTNYGYTF. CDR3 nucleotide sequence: TGTGCCAGCAGCCAAGAGGGTCCCGGACAGGGGACTAACTATGGCTACACCTTC.

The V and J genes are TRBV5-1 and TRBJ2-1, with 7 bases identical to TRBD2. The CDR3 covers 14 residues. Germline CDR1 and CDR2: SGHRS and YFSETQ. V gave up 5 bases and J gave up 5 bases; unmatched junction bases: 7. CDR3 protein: CASSAGLGNNEQFF. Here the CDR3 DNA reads TGCGCCAGCAGTGCCGGACTAGGAAACAATGAGCAGTTCTTC.

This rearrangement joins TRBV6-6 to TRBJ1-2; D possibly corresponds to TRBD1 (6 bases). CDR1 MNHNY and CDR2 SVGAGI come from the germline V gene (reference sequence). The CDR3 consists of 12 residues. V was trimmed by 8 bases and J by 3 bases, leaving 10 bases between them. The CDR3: CASLQGDYGYTF. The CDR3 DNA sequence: TGTGCCAGCCTACAGGGTGACTATGGCTACACCTTC.

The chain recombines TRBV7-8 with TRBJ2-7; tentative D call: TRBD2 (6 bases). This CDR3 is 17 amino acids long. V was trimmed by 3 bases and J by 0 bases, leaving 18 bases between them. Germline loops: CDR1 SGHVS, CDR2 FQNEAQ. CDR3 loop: CASSLGGAAGVSYEQYF. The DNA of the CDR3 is TGTGCCAGCAGCTTGGGGGGAGCGGCAGGCGTCTCCTACGAGCAGTACTTC.

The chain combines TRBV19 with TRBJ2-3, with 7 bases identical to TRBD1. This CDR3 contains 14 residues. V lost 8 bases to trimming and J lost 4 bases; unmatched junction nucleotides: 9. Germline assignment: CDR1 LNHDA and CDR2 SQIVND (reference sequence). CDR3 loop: CASAETGNPDTQYF. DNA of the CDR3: TGTGCCAGTGCCGAGACAGGGAACCCAGATACGCAGTATTTT.

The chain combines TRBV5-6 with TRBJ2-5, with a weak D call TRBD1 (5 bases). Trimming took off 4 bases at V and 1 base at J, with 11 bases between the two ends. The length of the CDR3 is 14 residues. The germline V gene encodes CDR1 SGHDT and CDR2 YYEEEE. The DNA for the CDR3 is TGTGCCAGCAGCAACACAGGTTGCCAAGAGACCCAGTACTTC. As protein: CASSNTGCQETQYF.

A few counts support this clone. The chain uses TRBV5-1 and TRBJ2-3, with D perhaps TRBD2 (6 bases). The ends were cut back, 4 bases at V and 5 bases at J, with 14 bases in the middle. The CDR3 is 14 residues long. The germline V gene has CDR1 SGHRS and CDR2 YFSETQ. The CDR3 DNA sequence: TGCGCCAGCAGCCCCGGGTGGGGGGAAGATACGCAGTATTTT. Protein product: CASSPGWGEDTQYF.

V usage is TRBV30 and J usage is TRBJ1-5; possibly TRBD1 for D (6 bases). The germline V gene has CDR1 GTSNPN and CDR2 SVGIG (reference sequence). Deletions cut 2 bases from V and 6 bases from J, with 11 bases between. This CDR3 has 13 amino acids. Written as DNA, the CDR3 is TGTGCCTGGAGTCCTACAGGGAGTCAGCCCCAGCATTTT. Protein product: CAWSPTGSQPQHF.

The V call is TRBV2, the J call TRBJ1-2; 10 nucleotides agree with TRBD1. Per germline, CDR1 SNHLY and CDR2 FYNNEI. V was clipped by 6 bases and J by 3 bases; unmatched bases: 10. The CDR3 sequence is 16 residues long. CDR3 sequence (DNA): TGTGCCAGCAGGGACGGGACAGGGGATGGGGACTATGGCTACACCTTC. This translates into CASRDGTGDGDYGYTF.

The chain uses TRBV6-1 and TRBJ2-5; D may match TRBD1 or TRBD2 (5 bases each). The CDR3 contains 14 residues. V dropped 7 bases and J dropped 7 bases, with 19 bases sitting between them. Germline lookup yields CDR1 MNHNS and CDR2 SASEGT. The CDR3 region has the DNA TGTGCCAGCATCGTCGGGGCCCGTTGGAGGACCCAGTACTTC. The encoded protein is CASIVGARWRTQYF.

The CDR3 DNA reads as TGTGCCAGCAGCTTTACGCAGGGGAGTGAGCAGTACTTC. It yields the protein CASSFTQGSEQYF. This chain connects TRBV7-2 to TRBJ2-7, with D perhaps TRBD1 (6 bases). CDR1 and CDR2 from the germline V gene are SGHTA and FQGNSA. Trimming took 3 bases from V and 7 from J, leaving 13 bases between them. This CDR3 is built from 13 residues. The full variable domain, in which reference TRBV7-2 and TRBJ2-7 provide the parts outside the CDR3, is GAGVSQSPSNKVTEKGKDVELRCDPISGHTALYWYRQSLGQGLEFLIYFQGNSAPDKSGLPSDRFSAERTGGSVSTLTIQRTQQEDSAVYLCASSFTQGSEQYFGPGTRLTVT.

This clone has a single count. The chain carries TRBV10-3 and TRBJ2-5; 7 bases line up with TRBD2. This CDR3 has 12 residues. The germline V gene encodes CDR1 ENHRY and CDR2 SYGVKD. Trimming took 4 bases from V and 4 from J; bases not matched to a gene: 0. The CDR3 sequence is CAISAGGETQYF. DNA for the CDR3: TGTGCCATCAGTGCGGGGGGAGAGACCCAGTACTTC.

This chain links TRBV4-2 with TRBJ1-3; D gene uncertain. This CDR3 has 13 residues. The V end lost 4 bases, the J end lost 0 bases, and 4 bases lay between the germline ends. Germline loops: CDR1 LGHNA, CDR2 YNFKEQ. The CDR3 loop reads CASSLNSGNTIYF. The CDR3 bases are TGTGCCAGCAGCCTAAACTCTGGAAACACCATATATTTT.

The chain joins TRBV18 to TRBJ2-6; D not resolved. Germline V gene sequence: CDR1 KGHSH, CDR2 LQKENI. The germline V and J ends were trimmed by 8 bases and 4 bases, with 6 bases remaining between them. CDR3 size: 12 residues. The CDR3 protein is CASDRGANVLTF. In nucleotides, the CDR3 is TGTGCCAGCGATAGGGGGGCCAACGTCCTGACTTTC.

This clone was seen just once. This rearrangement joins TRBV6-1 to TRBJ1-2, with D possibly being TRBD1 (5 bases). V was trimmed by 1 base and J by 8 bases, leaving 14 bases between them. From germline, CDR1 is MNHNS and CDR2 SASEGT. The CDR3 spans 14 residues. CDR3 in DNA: TGTGCCAGCAGTGAAGTAATAGTAGGGGTCGGCTACACCTTC. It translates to CASSEVIVGVGYTF.

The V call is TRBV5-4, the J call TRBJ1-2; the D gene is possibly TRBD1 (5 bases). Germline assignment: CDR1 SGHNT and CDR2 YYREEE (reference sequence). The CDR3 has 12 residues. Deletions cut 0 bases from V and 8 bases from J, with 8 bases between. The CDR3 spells CASSLVDNGYTF. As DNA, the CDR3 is TGTGCCAGCAGCTTGGTGGACAACGGCTACACCTTC. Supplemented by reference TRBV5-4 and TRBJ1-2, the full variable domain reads ETGVTQSPTHLIKTRGQQVTLRCSSQSGHNTVSWYQQALGQGPQFIFQYYREEENGRGNFPPRFSGLQFPNYSSELNVNALELDDSALYLCASSLVDNGYTFGSGTRLTVV.

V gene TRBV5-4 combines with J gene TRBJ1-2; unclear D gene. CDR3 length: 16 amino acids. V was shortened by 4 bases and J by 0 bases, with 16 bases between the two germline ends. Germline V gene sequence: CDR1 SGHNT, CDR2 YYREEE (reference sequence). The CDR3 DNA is TGTGCCAGCAGCCCCGGGCTTGGGTTAGCTAACTATGGCTACACCTTC. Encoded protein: CASSPGLGLANYGYTF.

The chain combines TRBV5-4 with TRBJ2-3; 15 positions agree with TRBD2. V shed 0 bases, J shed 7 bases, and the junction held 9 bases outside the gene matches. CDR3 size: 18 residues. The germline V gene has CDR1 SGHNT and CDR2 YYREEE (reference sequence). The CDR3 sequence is CASSLEIGGLAGGNTQYF. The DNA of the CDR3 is TGTGCCAGCAGCTTGGAGATCGGGGGACTAGCGGGGGGAAATACGCAGTATTTT.

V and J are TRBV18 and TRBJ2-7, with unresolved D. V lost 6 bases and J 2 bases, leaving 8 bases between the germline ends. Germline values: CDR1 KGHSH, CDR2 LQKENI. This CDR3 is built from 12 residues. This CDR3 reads CASSTDTYEQYF. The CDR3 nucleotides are TGTGCCAGCTCTACCGACACCTACGAGCAGTACTTC. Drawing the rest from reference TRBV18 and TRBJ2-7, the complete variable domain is NAGVMQNPRHLVRRRGQEARLRCSPMKGHSHVYWYRQLPEEGLKFMVYLQKENIIDESGMPKERFSAEFPKEGPSILRIQQVVRGDSAAYFCASSTDTYEQYFGPGTRLTVT.